This T cell receptor (beta chain) was documented in a study of blood T cell repertoires in COVID-19. Across the study: Spain, Italy and the United States supplied samples that represented acute and convalescent COVID-19. Sample material is recorded as cDNA or gDNA derived from T cells, B-cell-depleted T cells, or PBMCs.

Under the authors' procedure: For nucleated cells, counts were estimated from reference gene primer amplification. Repertoires were generated with immunoSEQ multiplex PCR, while TCRdb's copy carries only in-frame clones and drops some. From that table come the V and J calls and clone size; the DNA was used to work out D and trimming. The sample holds some 300,000 clones, over 80% seen once. The sequenced sample was peripheral blood. This receptor was taken from a woman in her forties or fifties with active or convalescent COVID-19.

The chain's CDR3 is CASSPRPNSNIQYF. Written as DNA, the CDR3 is TGTGCCAGCAGTCCCCGCCCAAACTCGAACATTCAGTACTTC. This chain joins TRBV6-5 and TRBJ2-4; no clear D gene. Germline V CDR1 and CDR2: MNHEY, SVGAGI. This CDR3 spans 14 amino acids. Trimming left V 5 bases short and J 7 bases short, with 15 bases between.